This TCR beta chain is drawn from a study of T cells after yellow fever vaccination (dated by TCRdb to between 2019 and 2020). Regarding the study in general: Libraries from fractions with low cell numbers were prepared with the SMART-Seq v4 Ultra Low Input RNA kit. Two healthy male donors made up the cohort, one aged 18 to 29 years and the other aged 30 to 40 years. Bulk PBMC replicates and cell subsets were isolated from blood drawn at multiple timepoints before and after both primary and secondary immunization. To follow T-cell clones before and after primary and booster YFV17D yellow fever vaccination, bulk TCR alpha and beta repertoires were sequenced over time. The investigation overall reported the following: Only two donors were included in the study, so the extent to which the findings can be generalized is limited. A small share of clonotypes was detected in both CD4 and CD8 compartments, with the overlap likely arising from convergent recombination. The secondary T-cell response was weaker than the primary response but faster, peaking on day 5 instead of day 15. Most clones expanded after primary vaccination (roughly 96% of CD4 and roughly 88% of CD8) were re-detected after the booster, suggesting that broad memory maintenance occurred. Computational filtering was required because FACS-sorted repertoires could contain abundant contaminating clonotypes from the bulk population.

The sample's treatment or condition, from its label and the paper: live attenuated yellow fever vaccine strain. At every blood-draw timepoint, two biological replicates of bulk PBMCs were collected. PBMCs were isolated from peripheral blood using a standard Ficoll-Paque protocol. TriZol was used to extract RNA from bulk PBMCs, CD4 and CD8 fractions, and dextramer-positive and dextramer-negative fractions. Instrument used: Illumina NovaSeq 6000. Synthesis of TCR cDNA relied on 5'RACE template switching, a step that introduced a universal primer site along with unique molecular identifiers. cDNA synthesis was primed from both the TCR alpha and TCR beta constant segments. Two PCR steps were used to amplify libraries, with sample barcodes and sequencing adapters being added in the second step. Sequencing of libraries was performed on Illumina HiSeq 2500 (2x100 bp) or NovaSeq (2x150 bp). The study's processing was this. Demultiplexing of reads and collapsing into UMI consensus sequences were performed with MIGEC, and V(D)J alignment was carried out with MiXCR. Vaccine-responding clonotypes were defined with edgeR using replicate PBMC samples, requiring FDR below 0.01 and a log2 fold change above 5 up to day 15. Each bulk clonotype received a CD4 or CD8 identity based on whether the sequenced CD4 or CD8 repertoire contained that clonotype at higher abundance. Using fastp at Q25 and MiXCR, TCRdb reprocessed the public reads and kept productive beta chains. Under each unique CDR3 protein, matching rows form one entry showing the most common genes and DNA. For this entry, the V and J calls and clone size follow TCRdb and not the study's own pipeline. The sample table holds 250,000 to 400,000 distinct CDR3 sequences, of which 4% to 5.5% were seen once. Approximately 19% of the sample is held by the ten biggest clonotypes.

This clonotype was observed many times. This clone's antigen is unknown. Per-base qualities were not stored, and no clone one base away is much larger. Spanning cysteine to phenylalanine, the CDR3 consists of 13 amino acids. The CDR3 DNA has 39 bases and is translated from base 1. At the junction V is shortened by 6 bases and J by 8 bases, with 14 bases in between. The germline V gene encodes CDR1 MNHNY and CDR2 SVGAGI (reference sequence). This receptor was identified in a man aged 18 to 30 who received the YFV17D yellow fever vaccine. The rearranged segments are TRBV6-6 and TRBJ2-1; TRBD2 is possibly the D segment (5 matching bases). The sample consisted of PBMCs, taken 15 days after the yellow fever booster vaccination. Read as DNA, the sequence is TGTGCCAGCAGCTGGGTCATCGGGGATGAGCAGTTCTTC. It codes for CASSWVIGDEQFF.